The 8 T cell receptor beta chains given below trace back to one sample, sequenced in a study of CXCR3-negative and CXCR3-positive naive CD8 T cells (dated by TCRdb to about 2019). Sequencing instrument: NextSeq 550. The Human TCR Profiling Kit (MiLaboratory) was used to make UMI-labeled 5' RACE TRB cDNA libraries. Each CDR3 protein sequence appears as one entry after TCRdb reprocessed the reads, and no DNA is included. The sample table records about 43,000 distinct CDR3 sequences. The ten largest clones represent roughly 10% of the sample. Sequenced input: memory CD8+ T cells from blood. The intended sense of this specimen's cell subset or site label: conventional CD8+ memory T cells (TMEM), sorted as controls. These receptors originate from a human donor in good health. Some clones in this sample may be carry-over from other donors' samples.

The chain couples TRBV6-2 or TRBV6-3 to TRBJ2-1; as DNA is missing, the TRBD2 call by TCRdb cannot be tested. This CDR3 has 14 residues. Germline assignment: CDR1 MNHEY and CDR2 SVGEGT. CDR3 region: CASSFGTSGYEQFF.

This sequence joins TRBV2 and TRBJ1-6; TCRdb's D gene call, TRBD1, goes unchecked for lack of DNA. The CDR3 is 17 residues long. CDR1 is SNHLY, CDR2 FYNNEI, per germline. The CDR3 reads CASSAPGGSSYNSPLHF.

The rearrangement joins TRBV5-1 to TRBJ2-7; the D call from TCRdb, TRBD1, cannot be confirmed without DNA. The CDR3 extends over 16 amino acids. Per germline, CDR1 SGHRS and CDR2 YFSETQ. The CDR3 protein is CASSGEQGDLTYEQYF.

V and J are TRBV6-1 and TRBJ1-6. The CDR3 sequence is 12 residues long. CDR1 is MNHNS and CDR2 is SASEGT in the germline V gene. This chain's CDR3 is CASRRWGSPLHF.

V and J are TRBV5-1 and TRBJ1-1. CDR1 and CDR2 (germline): SGHRS, YFSETQ. The CDR3 has 14 residues. The CDR3 sequence is CASSLGRTSPEAFF.

The genes are TRBV9 and TRBJ1-1; absent DNA, TCRdb's TRBD1 call cannot be checked. This CDR3 comprises 15 residues. The germline gives CDR1 SGDLS, CDR2 YYNGEE. Here the CDR3 reads CASSVEGQQGTEAFF.

The chain combines TRBV7-3 with TRBJ2-1; TCRdb's D call of TRBD2 is untestable without DNA. This CDR3 contains 15 residues. Germline V gene sequence: CDR1 SGHTA, CDR2 FQGTGA. CDR3 region: CASSLSGRRYNEQLF.

The chain is built from TRBV20-1 and TRBJ2-1; TCRdb outputs TRBD1, but without DNA this stays unchecked. The CDR3 loop spans 14 amino acids. Germline-derived CDR1 and CDR2 are DFQATT and SNEGSKA (reference sequence). The CDR3 is CSARGGTDYNEQFF.